This T cell receptor beta chain was identified during a study of blood T cell repertoires in COVID-19. Study at large: Specimens from acute and convalescent COVID-19 originated in the United States, Italy and Spain.

The ends were cut back, 7 bases at V and 6 bases at J, with 13 bases in the middle. This CDR3 comprises 13 residues. CDR1 is SGHTA, CDR2 FQGNSA, per germline. In the authors' workflow: How many nucleated cells were present was estimated from reference gene primer amplification. Only in-frame clones appear in the TCRdb table, and some are missing; sequencing was by immunoSEQ multiplex PCR. That table supplies the V and J calls and clone size; D and trimming were determined from the DNA. The sample holds about 52,000 clones; over 75% are singletons and the top ten take 6.9%. This receptor was taken from a man between 65 and 85 years old with active COVID-19. The material sequenced was peripheral blood. This chain joins TRBV7-2 and TRBJ2-4; D is perhaps TRBD2 (6 bases). CDR3 amino acids: CASTREELNIQYF. CDR3 coding DNA: TGTGCCAGCACGAGGGAGGAATTAAACATTCAGTACTTC.